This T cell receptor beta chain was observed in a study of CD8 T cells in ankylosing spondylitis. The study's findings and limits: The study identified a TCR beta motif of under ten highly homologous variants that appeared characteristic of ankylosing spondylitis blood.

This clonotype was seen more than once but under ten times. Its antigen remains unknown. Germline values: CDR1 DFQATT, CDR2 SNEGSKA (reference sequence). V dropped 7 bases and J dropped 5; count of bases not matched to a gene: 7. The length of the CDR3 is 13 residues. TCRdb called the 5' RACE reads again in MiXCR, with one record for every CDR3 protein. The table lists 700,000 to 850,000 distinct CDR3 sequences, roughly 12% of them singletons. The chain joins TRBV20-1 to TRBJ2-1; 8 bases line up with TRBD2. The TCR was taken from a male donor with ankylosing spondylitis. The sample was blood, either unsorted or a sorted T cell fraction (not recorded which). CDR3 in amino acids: CSVTTSADNEQFF. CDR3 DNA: TGCAGTGTTACGACTAGCGCTGACAATGAGCAGTTCTTC.